This entry lists 15 T cell receptor beta chains sequenced from one sample in a study of cytomegalovirus exposure and HLA in healthy donors (TCRdb year 2017). Library creation used the immunoSEQ multiplex PCR assay. For the multiplex PCR, a mixture combining 60 forward primers for TCR Vbeta segments and 13 reverse primers for TCR Jbeta segments was used. TCRdb took this table from immuneACCESS and kept in-frame rearrangements with V and J called. Such tables lack part of the clones; where checked against another copy, unresolved V genes explain under half of the gap, and the rest is unexplained. Across this sample there are under 150,000 clones, with roughly 84% seen only once. Roughly 2.7% of the sample comes from the top ten. Sequencing was carried out using PBMCs. Receptors originate from a boy between 2 and 15 years old in good health and CMV-seronegative.

The chain couples TRBV10-3 to TRBJ2-1; D is possibly TRBD2 (5 bases). Trimming took off 1 base at V and 0 bases at J, with 10 bases between the two ends. CDR1 and CDR2 (germline): ENHRY, SYGVKD. The CDR3 length is 16 residues. The CDR3 nucleotides read TGTGCCATCAGTGAGTTATCCGGGGACTCCTACAATGAGCAGTTCTTC. Encoded protein: CAISELSGDSYNEQFF.

The chain joins TRBV10-3 to TRBJ2-1; 7 positions match TRBD2. CDR1 and CDR2 from the germline V gene are ENHRY and SYGVKD. Trimming at V came to 4 bases and at J to 0 bases, leaving 9 bases not matched to a gene. The CDR3 loop spans 17 amino acids. CDR3 in amino acids: CAISAGPRGSSYNEQFF. The CDR3 DNA follows: TGTGCCATCAGTGCAGGACCGCGGGGGAGCTCCTACAATGAGCAGTTCTTC.

The chain joins TRBV5-6 to TRBJ2-7, with 12 bases identical to TRBD2. Germline V gives CDR1 SGHDT, CDR2 YYEEEE. There are 19 residues in the CDR3. V gave up 4 bases and J gave up 4 bases; unmatched junction bases: 18. CDR3 nucleotide sequence: TGTGCCAGCAGCGGGGGTTCGGGTCTAGCGGGAGGGCCCGATTACGAGCAGTACTTC. It translates to CASSGGSGLAGGPDYEQYF.

This chain uses TRBV6-6 with TRBJ1-1, with 9 bases lining up with TRBD1. The CDR3 covers 14 residues. Germline V gives CDR1 MNHNY, CDR2 SVGAGI (reference sequence). Trimming took 6 bases from V and 5 from J; bases not matched to a gene: 7. The CDR3 protein is CASRIGTGSTEAFF. CDR3 bases: TGTGCCAGCAGGATTGGGACAGGGAGTACTGAAGCTTTCTTT.

The J gene is TRBJ1-1, the V gene TRBV2; no firm D call. The germline V gene encodes CDR1 SNHLY and CDR2 FYNNEI. The CDR3 sequence is 19 residues long. With 2 bases removed from V and 5 bases from J, the gap between germline ends came to 27 bases. This chain's CDR3 is CASSEYPPFAGGPGTEAFF. The CDR3 DNA sequence: TGTGCCAGCAGTGAATATCCCCCGTTCGCAGGCGGGCCGGGGACTGAAGCTTTCTTT.

The gene calls are TRBV6-4 and TRBJ2-1, with TRBD2 identical over 7 bases. The CDR3 loop spans 15 amino acids. CDR1 is MRHNA, CDR2 SNTAGT, per germline. V was clipped by 0 bases and J by 9 bases; unmatched bases: 8. CDR3 region: CASSDSPGAGSEQFF. The CDR3 coding sequence is TGTGCCAGCAGTGACTCCCCTGGAGCGGGGAGTGAGCAGTTCTTC.

The CDR3 loop is CASKTGQGQETQYF. The CDR3 coding sequence is TGTGCCAGCAAGACCGGACAGGGCCAAGAGACCCAGTACTTC. The chain combines TRBV5-6 with TRBJ2-5, with 8 bases identical to TRBD1. Per germline, CDR1 SGHDT and CDR2 YYEEEE. The CDR3 sequence is 14 residues long. The junction had 5 bases not matched to a gene; V was cut back by 6 bases and J by 1 base.

The CDR3 nucleotides read TGTGCCAGCACCCCAGGGGCGCCTAATGAAAAACTGTTTTTT. It codes for CASTPGAPNEKLFF. The V call is TRBV7-8, the J call TRBJ1-4; a possible D gene is TRBD1 (6 bases). Between the trimmed V and J ends, which lost 7 bases and 3 bases, there was a span of 12 bases. The CDR3 runs to 14 residues. Germline CDR1 reads SGHVS; CDR2 reads FQNEAQ. Full variable domain (outside the CDR3, taken from reference TRBV7-8 and TRBJ1-4): GAGVSQSPRYKVAKRGQDVALRCDPISGHVSLFWYQQALGQGPEFLTYFQNEAQLDKSGLPSDRFFAERPEGSVSTLKIQRTQQEDSAVYLCASTPGAPNEKLFFGSGTQLSVL.

A single count supports this clone. Other DNA sequences of this sample code for an identical CDR3. The gene calls are TRBV15 and TRBJ1-1; D gene ambiguous. Germline V lookup: CDR1 LNHNV, CDR2 YYDKDF (reference sequence). This CDR3 spans 14 amino acids. The V and J ends lost 0 bases and 1 base respectively, with 6 bases between them. CDR3 sequence reads: CATSRDRGNTEAFF. The CDR3 coding sequence is TGTGCCACCAGCAGAGATCGGGGGAACACTGAAGCTTTCTTT. Combining the CDR3 with reference TRBV15 and TRBJ1-1 gives the whole variable domain DAMVIQNPRYQVTQFGKPVTLSCSQTLNHNVMYWYQQKSSQAPKLLFHYYDKDFNNEADTPDNFQSRRPNTSFCFLDIRSPGLGDTAMYLCATSRDRGNTEAFFGQGTRLTVV.

The V and J genes are TRBV18 and TRBJ1-5, with TRBD1 identical over 7 bases. The V segment lost 5 bases and the J segment 4 bases; nucleotides outside the gene matches: 2. Germline CDR1 and CDR2: KGHSH and LQKENI. CDR3 length: 13 residues. Written as DNA, the CDR3 is TGTGCCAGCTCAAAACAGGGGAATCAGCCCCAGCATTTT. This codes for CASSKQGNQPQHF.

The chain uses TRBV27 and TRBJ2-7; 9 bases fit TRBD2. Germline-derived CDR1 and CDR2 are MNHEY and SMNVEV (reference sequence). CDR3 length: 18 residues. The junction had 14 bases not matched to a gene; V was cut back by 5 bases and J by 0 bases. CDR3 in DNA: TGTGCCAGCAGTCCCCTCCTCCCGACTAGCGGCATCTCCTACGAGCAGTACTTC. Translation gives CASSPLLPTSGISYEQYF.

The rearrangement joins TRBV6-6 to TRBJ1-5; the D is unclear. This CDR3 contains 14 residues. V lost 2 bases and J lost 2, with 7 bases in between. Germline V gene lookup returns CDR1 MNHNY and CDR2 SVGAGI (reference sequence). DNA for the CDR3: TGTGCCAGCAGTTACGTGGCAGGCAATCAGCCCCAGCATTTT. This translates into CASSYVAGNQPQHF.

J is TRBJ2-2 and V is TRBV5-4; D remains unclear. With 0 bases removed from V and 4 bases from J, the gap between germline ends came to 10 bases. In germline, CDR1 is SGHNT, CDR2 YYREEE (reference sequence). This CDR3 is 15 amino acids long. This chain's CDR3 is CASSLESYGTGELFF. As DNA, the CDR3 is TGTGCCAGCAGCTTGGAAAGCTACGGCACCGGGGAGCTGTTTTTT.

The V and J genes are TRBV9 and TRBJ2-1, with 7 bases fitting TRBD1. The CDR3 spans 16 residues. The ends lost 3 bases at V and 6 bases at J; junction bases unmatched: 12. Germline CDR1 is SGDLS and CDR2 is YYNGEE. The CDR3 is CASSGGPRGPSNEQFF. The CDR3 DNA is TGTGCCAGCAGCGGAGGGCCTAGGGGGCCCTCCAATGAGCAGTTCTTC.

The chain employs TRBV28 and TRBJ1-5; D might be TRBD1 (5 bases). The V gene lost 6 bases and the J gene lost 3 bases, with 12 bases spanning the gap. The CDR3 totals 14 residues. Germline assignment: CDR1 MDHEN and CDR2 SYDVKM. CDR3 in amino acids: CASSWGDPNQPQHF. CDR3 DNA sequence: TGTGCCAGCAGCTGGGGCGATCCCAATCAGCCCCAGCATTTT.